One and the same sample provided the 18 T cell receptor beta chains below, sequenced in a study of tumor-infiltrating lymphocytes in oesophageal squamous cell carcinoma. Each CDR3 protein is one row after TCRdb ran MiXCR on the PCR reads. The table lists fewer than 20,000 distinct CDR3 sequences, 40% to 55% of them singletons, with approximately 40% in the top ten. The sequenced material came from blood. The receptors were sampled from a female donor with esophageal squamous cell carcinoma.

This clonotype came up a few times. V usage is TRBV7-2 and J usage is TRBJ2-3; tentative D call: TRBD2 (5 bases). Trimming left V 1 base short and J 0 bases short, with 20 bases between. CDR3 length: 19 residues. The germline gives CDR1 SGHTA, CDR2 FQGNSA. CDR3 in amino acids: CASSLVRTSRTPSTDTQYF. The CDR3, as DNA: TGTGCCAGCAGCTTAGTCCGGACTTCCCGCACCCCTAGCACAGATACGCAGTATTTT.

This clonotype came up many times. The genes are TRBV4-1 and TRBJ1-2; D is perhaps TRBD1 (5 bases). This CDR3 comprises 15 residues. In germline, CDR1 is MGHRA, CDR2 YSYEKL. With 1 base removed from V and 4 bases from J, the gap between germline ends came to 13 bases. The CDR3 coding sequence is TGCGCCAGCAGCCAAGGGGGGAATCGGGCCTATGGCTACACCTTC. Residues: CASSQGGNRAYGYTF.

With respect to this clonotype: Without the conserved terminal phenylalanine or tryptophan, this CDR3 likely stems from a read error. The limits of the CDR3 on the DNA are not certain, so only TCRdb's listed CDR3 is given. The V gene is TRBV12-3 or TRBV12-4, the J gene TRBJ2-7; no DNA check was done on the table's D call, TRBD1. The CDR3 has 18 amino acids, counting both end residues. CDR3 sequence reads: CASSLGRNRVNYGYTFGS.

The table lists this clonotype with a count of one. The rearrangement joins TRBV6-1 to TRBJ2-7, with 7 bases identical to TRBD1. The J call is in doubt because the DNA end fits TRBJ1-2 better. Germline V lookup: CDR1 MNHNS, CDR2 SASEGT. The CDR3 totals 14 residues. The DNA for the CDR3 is TGTGCCAGCAGTGAAGGGACAGGCCTCTATGGCTACACCTTC. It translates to CASSEGTGLYGYTF.

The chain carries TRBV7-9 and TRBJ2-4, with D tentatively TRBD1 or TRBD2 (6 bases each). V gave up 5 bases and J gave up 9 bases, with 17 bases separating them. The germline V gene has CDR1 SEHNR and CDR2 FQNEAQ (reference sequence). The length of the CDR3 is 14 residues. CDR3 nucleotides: TGTGCCAGCAGCACTACGGTAGGGGGGTCCATTCAGTACTTC. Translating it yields CASSTTVGGSIQYF. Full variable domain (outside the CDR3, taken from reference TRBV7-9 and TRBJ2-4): DTGVSQNPRHKITKRGQNVTFRCDPISEHNRLYWYRQTLGQGPEFLTYFQNEAQLEKSRLLSDRFSAERPKGSFSTLEIQRTEQGDSAMYLCASSTTVGGSIQYFGAGTRLSVL.

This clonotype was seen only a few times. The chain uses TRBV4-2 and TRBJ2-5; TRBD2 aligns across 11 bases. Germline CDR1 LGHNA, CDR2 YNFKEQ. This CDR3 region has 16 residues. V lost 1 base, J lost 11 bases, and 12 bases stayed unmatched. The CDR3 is CASSQAGTSGYNEQYF. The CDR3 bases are TGTGCCAGCAGCCAAGCTGGGACTAGCGGCTACAATGAGCAGTACTTC.

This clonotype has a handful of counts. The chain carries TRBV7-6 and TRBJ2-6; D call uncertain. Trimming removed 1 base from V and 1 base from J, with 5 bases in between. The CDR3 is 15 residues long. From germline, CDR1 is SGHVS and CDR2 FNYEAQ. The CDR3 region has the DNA TGTGCCAGCAGCTTAGAAAGATCTGGGGCCAACGTCCTGACTTTC. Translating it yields CASSLERSGANVLTF.

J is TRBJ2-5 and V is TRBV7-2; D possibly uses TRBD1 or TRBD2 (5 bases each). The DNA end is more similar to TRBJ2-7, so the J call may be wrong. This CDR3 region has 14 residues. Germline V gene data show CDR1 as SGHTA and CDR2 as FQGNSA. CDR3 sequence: CASSFRDGTYEQYF. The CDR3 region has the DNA TGTGCCAGCAGCTTCCGGGACGGTACCTACGAGCAGTACTTC.

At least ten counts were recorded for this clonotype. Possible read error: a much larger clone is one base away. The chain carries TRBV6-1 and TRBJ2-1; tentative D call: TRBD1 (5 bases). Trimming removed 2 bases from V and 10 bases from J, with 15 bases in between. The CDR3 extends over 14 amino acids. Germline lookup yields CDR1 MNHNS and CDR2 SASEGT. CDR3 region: CASSENRPTYEQFF. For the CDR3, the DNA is TGTGCCAGCAGTGAAAACAGGCCTACCTACGAGCAGTTCTTC.

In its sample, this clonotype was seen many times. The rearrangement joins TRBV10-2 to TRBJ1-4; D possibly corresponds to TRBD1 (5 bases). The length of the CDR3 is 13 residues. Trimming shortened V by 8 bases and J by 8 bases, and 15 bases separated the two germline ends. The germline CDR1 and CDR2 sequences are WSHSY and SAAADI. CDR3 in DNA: TGCGCCAGCGAAGACGGGGGGAAGGAAAAACTGTTTTTT. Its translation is CASEDGGKEKLFF.

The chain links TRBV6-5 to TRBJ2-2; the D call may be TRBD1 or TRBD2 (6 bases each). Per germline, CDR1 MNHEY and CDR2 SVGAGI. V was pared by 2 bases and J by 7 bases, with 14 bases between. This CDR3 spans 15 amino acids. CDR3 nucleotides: TGTGCCAGCAGTTACCTTGGGGGGCGGAGCGGGGAGCTGTTTTTT. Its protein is CASSYLGGRSGELFF.

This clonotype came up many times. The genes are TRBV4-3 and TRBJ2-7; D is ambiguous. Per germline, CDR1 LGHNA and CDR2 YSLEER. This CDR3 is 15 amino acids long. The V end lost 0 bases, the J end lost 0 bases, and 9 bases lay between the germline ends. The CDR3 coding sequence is TGCGCCAGCAGCCAAGACACTCAGAGCTCCTACGAGCAGTACTTC. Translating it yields CASSQDTQSSYEQYF.

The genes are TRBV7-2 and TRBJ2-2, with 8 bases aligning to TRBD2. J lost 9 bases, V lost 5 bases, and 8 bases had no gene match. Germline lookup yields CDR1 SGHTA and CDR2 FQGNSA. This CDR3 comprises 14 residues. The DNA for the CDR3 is TGTGCCAGCAGCCCGGGACTAGGAGGGAGGGAGCTGTTTTTT. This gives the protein CASSPGLGGRELFF.

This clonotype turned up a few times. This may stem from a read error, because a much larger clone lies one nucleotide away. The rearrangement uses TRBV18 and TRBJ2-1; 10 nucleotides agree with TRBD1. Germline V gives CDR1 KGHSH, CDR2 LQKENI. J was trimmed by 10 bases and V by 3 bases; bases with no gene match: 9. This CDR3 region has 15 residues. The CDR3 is CASSPPGTGAAEQFF. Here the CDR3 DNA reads TGTGCCAGCTCACCCCCCGGGACAGGGGCTGCCGAGCAGTTCTTC.

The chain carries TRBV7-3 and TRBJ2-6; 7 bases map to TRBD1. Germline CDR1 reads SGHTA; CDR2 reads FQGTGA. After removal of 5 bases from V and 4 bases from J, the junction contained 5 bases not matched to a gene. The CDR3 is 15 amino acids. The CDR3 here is CASSPQGVGANVLTF. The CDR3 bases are TGTGCCAGCAGCCCGCAGGGGGTAGGGGCCAACGTCCTGACTTTC.

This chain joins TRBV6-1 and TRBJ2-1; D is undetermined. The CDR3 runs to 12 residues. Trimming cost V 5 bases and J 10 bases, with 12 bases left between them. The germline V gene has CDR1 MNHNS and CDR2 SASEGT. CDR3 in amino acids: CASSPPVGEQFF. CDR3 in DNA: TGTGCCAGCAGTCCCCCCGTGGGGGAGCAGTTCTTC.

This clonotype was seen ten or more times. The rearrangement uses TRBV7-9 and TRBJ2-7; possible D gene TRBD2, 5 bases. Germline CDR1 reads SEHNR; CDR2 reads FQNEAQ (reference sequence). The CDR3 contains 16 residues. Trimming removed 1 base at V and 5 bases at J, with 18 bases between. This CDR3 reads CASSLVGEGISDEQYF. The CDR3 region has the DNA TGTGCCAGCAGCTTAGTGGGTGAGGGCATCTCTGACGAGCAGTACTTC. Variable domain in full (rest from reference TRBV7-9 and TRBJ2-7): DTGVSQNPRHKITKRGQNVTFRCDPISEHNRLYWYRQTLGQGPEFLTYFQNEAQLEKSRLLSDRFSAERPKGSFSTLEIQRTEQGDSAMYLCASSLVGEGISDEQYFGPGTRLTVT.

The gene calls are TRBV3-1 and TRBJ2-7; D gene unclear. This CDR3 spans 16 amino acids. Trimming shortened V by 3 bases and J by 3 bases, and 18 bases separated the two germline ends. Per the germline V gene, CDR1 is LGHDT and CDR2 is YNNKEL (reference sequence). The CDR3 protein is CASSHLNGLGGYEQYF. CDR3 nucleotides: TGTGCCAGCAGCCACCTTAATGGGTTAGGTGGCTACGAGCAGTACTTC.